These T cell receptor beta chains were read from a single sample in a study of beta chain features in type 1 diabetes. Sequenced by immunoSEQ multiplex PCR; TCRdb stores in-frame clones only, minus some. The sample lists some 290,000 clones, 13% to 15% seen once, with less than 0.02% in the top ten. The sequencing input was naive CD4+ T cells from blood. The source of these receptors is a man between 25 and 39 years old with type 1 diabetes. The CDR3 runs from the conserved cysteine through the conserved F or W. The order of the fields is V gene, J gene, D gene, clone size, CDR3 DNA, CDR3 protein. D genes are given only for firm matches. Some rows have no size entry. The others give once, few or many, or a class for an expanded clone.

TRBV7-7	TRBJ2-1	TRBD2	.	TGTGCCAGCAGCCAGGGACTAGCGGGAGGTAATGAGCAGTTCTTC	CASSQGLAGGNEQFF
TRBV7-9	TRBJ2-7	TRBD1	few	TGTGCCAGCAGCTTAGGTTTTGGGACAGGAGTGAAGTACGAGCAGTACTTC	CASSLGFGTGVKYEQYF
TRBV7-9	TRBJ2-7	TRBD2	.	TGTGCCAGCAGCTTAGGGGGGACTAGCGGGAGGGCCTACGAGCAGTACTTC	CASSLGGTSGRAYEQYF
TRBV28	TRBJ2-3	.	few	TGTGCCAGCAGTCGACCCCCAGGGCAAACAGATACGCAGTATTTT	CASSRPPGQTDTQYF
TRBV6-5	TRBJ1-3	.	few	TGTGCCAGCAGGGAGTACTCTGGAAACACCATATATTTT	CASREYSGNTIYF
TRBV7-2	TRBJ2-3	TRBD1	few	TGTGCCAGCAGCTACCGGACAGGGTGGGAAAATACGCAGTATTTT	CASSYRTGWENTQYF
TRBV5-1	TRBJ2-7	.	few	TGCGCCAGCAGCTTGGGGCCAGGGGAGTCCTACGAGCAGTACTTC	CASSLGPGESYEQYF
TRBV29-1	TRBJ2-5	TRBD2	.	TGCAGCGTTGGCGCGGGAGTCCAAGAGACCCAGTACTTC	CSVGAGVQETQYF
TRBV11-2	TRBJ2-3	.	.	TGTGCCAGCAGCTTAGCGGGAGATACGCAGTATTTT	CASSLAGDTQYF
TRBV7-9	TRBJ2-3	TRBD1	.	TGTGCCAGCAGCCTAAAGACAGGGGCGACCACAGATACGCAGTATTTT	CASSLKTGATTDTQYF
TRBV4-2	TRBJ2-7	TRBD1	.	TGTGCCAGCAGCCAAGCCGGGACAGGGGGCTGGGAGCAGTACTTC	CASSQAGTGGWEQYF
TRBV2	TRBJ2-1	TRBD1	few	TGTGCCAGCAGTGGGGACAGGGCGGCGTACAATGAGCAGTTCTTC	CASSGDRAAYNEQFF
TRBV13	TRBJ2-3	.	few	TGTGCCAGCAGTTCCGCCCGGACTATGAGCACAGATACGCAGTATTTT	CASSSARTMSTDTQYF
TRBV9	TRBJ2-1	TRBD2	.	TGTGCCAGCAGCGTCGGACTAGCGGGTCCCTACAATGAGCAGTTCTTC	CASSVGLAGPYNEQFF
TRBV19	TRBJ1-2	.	.	TGTGCCAGTAGTATAGATCCGGTCGGGAGAAGAGGCTACACCTTC	CASSIDPVGRRGYTF
TRBV28	TRBJ1-1	TRBD1	.	TGTGCCAGCAGTGGGGACAGCTTAGAAGCTTTCTTT	CASSGDSLEAFF
TRBV5-1	TRBJ2-1	TRBD2	.	TGCGCCAGCAGCACCGGGACTAGCGATCAGGATGAGCAGTTCTTC	CASSTGTSDQDEQFF
TRBV5-4	TRBJ2-7	.	few	TGTGCCAGCAGTACGGACAAATACTACGAGCAGTACTTC	CASSTDKYYEQYF
TRBV11-2	TRBJ2-7	TRBD1	.	TGTGCCAGCAGCTTCTCCCGGGACAGGAGGTACTTC	CASSFSRDRRYF
TRBV11-1	TRBJ1-2	.	.	TGTGCCAGCAGCTTAGAGCGGGCCGCTGGCTACACCTTC	CASSLERAAGYTF
TRBV30	TRBJ2-7	.	few	TGTGCCTGGAGCTCAGGGATACTCTACGAGCAGTACTTC	CAWSSGILYEQYF
TRBV30	TRBJ2-1	TRBD2	few	TGTGCCTGGACTTCCGGGACTAGCGGGTTAAATGAGCAGTTCTTC	CAWTSGTSGLNEQFF
TRBV30	TRBJ1-1	.	few	TGTGCCTGGGGAACAGGGCGCAACACTGAAGCTTTCTTT	CAWGTGRNTEAFF
TRBV5-5	TRBJ2-3	.	few	TGTGCCAGCAGCTTGGCTCAGGTCCAAGATACGCAGTATTTT	CASSLAQVQDTQYF